These 7 T cell receptor beta chains were all obtained from the same sample, sequenced in a study of regulatory T cells in long-lasting Graves disease. Time point of the sample: persistent/refractory GD, antithyroid drugs over 5 years with positive TRAb. The TCR library used RNA extracted from PBMCs. The authors built TCR beta libraries using iRepertoire HTBI primers and Arm-PCR of CDR3 regions. Using its own MiXCR run on the multiplex PCR reads, TCRdb lists one record per CDR3 protein. The table lists approximately 400,000 distinct CDR3 sequences, 20% of them singletons, with under 25% in the top ten. Sequences were derived from peripheral blood mononuclear cells (PBMCs), sampled when the disease was refractory, from a patient treated with antithyroid drugs. All receptors come from a female donor with Graves disease.

Ten or more counts support this clonotype. This chain connects TRBV10-3 to TRBJ2-5; the match to TRBD1 covers 10 bases. The CDR3 covers 12 residues. CDR1 ENHRY and CDR2 SYGVKD come from the germline V gene. Germline trimming cut 10 bases from V and 6 bases from J; bases unmatched to any gene: 5. CDR3 DNA sequence: TGTGCCACCGGGACAGGGGAGAAGACCCAGTACTTC. Its translation: CATGTGEKTQYF.

This clonotype occurred a few times. This chain uses TRBV5-4 with TRBJ2-7, with a weak D call TRBD1 (6 bases). The CDR3 consists of 13 residues. Trimming removed 4 bases at V and 3 bases at J, with 11 bases between. CDR1 is SGHNT and CDR2 is YYREEE in the germline V gene (reference sequence). CDR3 bases: TGTGCCAGCAGCATCAGGGGTATCTACGAGCAGTACTTC. As protein: CASSIRGIYEQYF.

This clonotype was counted a few times. One end of the junction does not line up with germline, which may come from a read error. J is TRBJ2-3 and V is TRBV5-1; 10 positions agree with TRBD2. This CDR3 contains 15 residues. The germline gives CDR1 SGHRS, CDR2 YFSETQ. The chain's CDR3 is CASTTSGIYTDTRYF. The CDR3 DNA follows: TGCGCCAGCACTACTAGCGGGATTTACACAGATACGCGGTATTTT.

The sample holds a few counts of this clonotype. The CDR3 reads CSATLPTSGTYEQYF. CDR3 nucleotide sequence: TGCAGTGCTACTTTACCGACTAGCGGGACCTACGAGCAGTACTTC. The chain employs TRBV20-1 and TRBJ2-7, with 11 nucleotides matching TRBD2. CDR3 length: 15 amino acids. V lost 4 bases and J lost 2; bases outside the gene matches: 7. The germline V gene has CDR1 DFQATT and CDR2 SNEGSKA (reference sequence).

Worth noting for this clonotype: Being one base from a much bigger clone, this may be a read error. The V call is TRBV7-2, the J call TRBJ2-5, with TRBD1 matching over 8 bases. The length of the CDR3 is 13 residues. Losses at the gene ends were 8 bases for V and 7 bases for J; bases not matched to a gene: 9. Looked up from germline, CDR1 is SGHTA and CDR2 is FQGNSA. CDR3 sequence (DNA): TGTGCCAGCGGGGCAGGGGGCGTAGGGACCCAGTACTTC. Protein product: CASGAGGVGTQYF.

Concerning this clonotype itself: Being one base from a much bigger clone, this may be a read error. The CDR3 loop reads CASIGQQNTEALF. DNA for the CDR3: TGTGCCAGCATTGGTCAACAGAACACTGAAGCTCTCTTT. The chain combines TRBV28 with TRBJ1-1; D is ambiguous. CDR1 and CDR2 (germline): MDHEN, SYDVKM. CDR3 size: 13 residues.

This clonotype was found a few times. The chain recombines TRBV7-2 with TRBJ2-5; 11 positions match TRBD2. Germline V gene lookup returns CDR1 SGHTA and CDR2 FQGNSA. Germline trimming cut 4 bases from V and 5 bases from J; bases unmatched to any gene: 9. The CDR3 spans 16 residues. CDR3 in amino acids: CASSSSELAGVETQYF. CDR3 DNA: TGTGCCAGCAGCTCATCAGAACTAGCGGGAGTGGAGACCCAGTACTTC.